Presented here are 16 T cell receptor beta chains from one specimen sequenced in a study of blood T cell repertoires in COVID-19. Using immunoSEQ multiplex PCR, the repertoire was profiled, and TCRdb retains in-frame clones only, with some absent. The sample gives 200,000 to 250,000 clones, approximately 83% of which show up once; roughly 9.8% is in the top ten. Sequencing was carried out using peripheral blood. The receptors originated from a man older than 75 with acute or convalescent COVID-19.

The rearrangement uses TRBV20-1 and TRBJ2-1; TRBD2 is a possible D gene (5 bases). The length of the CDR3 is 13 residues. In germline, CDR1 is DFQATT, CDR2 SNEGSKA (reference sequence). Trimming took off 3 bases at V and 8 bases at J, with 14 bases between the two ends. CDR3 residues: CSASKVAYDEQFF. The CDR3 DNA sequence: TGCAGTGCTAGTAAGGTAGCGTACGATGAGCAGTTCTTC.

The chain recombines TRBV24-1 with TRBJ2-2; D may be TRBD1 (5 bases). Trimming took 3 bases from V and 5 from J, leaving 12 bases between them. This CDR3 comprises 15 residues. From germline, CDR1 is KGHDR and CDR2 SFDVKD. The CDR3 region is CATSDPRTTTGELFF. The DNA of the CDR3 is TGTGCCACCAGTGATCCCCGGACAACGACCGGGGAGCTGTTTTTT.

This clone came up a few times. The V and J genes are TRBV2 and TRBJ1-5, with D possibly TRBD1 on 5 matching bases. The CDR3 is 14 amino acids. Germline CDR1 is SNHLY and CDR2 is FYNNEI. V dropped 8 bases and J dropped 6 bases, with 17 bases sitting between them. In DNA form, the CDR3 reads TGTGCCAGCTTAGGACAAGCTAAGAGTCAGCCCCAGCATTTT. It translates to CASLGQAKSQPQHF.

This chain connects TRBV6-1 to TRBJ1-5, with D possibly being TRBD1 (5 bases). The CDR3 length is 16 residues. Deletions cut 0 bases from V and 7 bases from J, with 16 bases between. In germline, CDR1 is MNHNS, CDR2 SASEGT. The chain's CDR3 is CASSEAGGWRGQPQHF. The CDR3 DNA follows: TGTGCCAGCAGTGAAGCGGGGGGGTGGAGGGGACAGCCCCAGCATTTT.

Details on this clone: Other DNA sequences in the sample encode the same CDR3. J is TRBJ2-5 and V is TRBV3-1 (or the pseudogene TRBV3-2); maybe TRBD1 (6 bases). Germline V gene lookup returns CDR1 LGHDT and CDR2 YNNKEL (reference sequence). V lost 4 bases to trimming and J lost 1 base, with 7 bases between them. The CDR3 extends over 13 amino acids. The CDR3 is CASSLRGQETQYF. The CDR3 DNA is TGTGCCAGCAGCCTCAGGGGCCAAGAGACCCAGTACTTC.

The chain carries TRBV24-1 and TRBJ1-5; unclear D gene. This CDR3 comprises 15 residues. The germline V and J ends were trimmed by 2 bases and 8 bases, with 15 bases remaining between them. CDR1 is KGHDR and CDR2 is SFDVKD in the germline V gene. This CDR3 reads CATSDSGMGFKPQHF. The CDR3 DNA sequence: TGTGCCACCAGTGATTCGGGGATGGGGTTTAAGCCCCAGCATTTT.

The rearrangement links TRBV7-9 to TRBJ1-5; 7 nucleotides align to TRBD1. The trim removed 5 bases at V and 0 bases at J, leaving 7 bases unmatched. This CDR3 spans 16 amino acids. Looked up from germline, CDR1 is SEHNR and CDR2 is FQNEAQ (reference sequence). The CDR3 sequence is CASSPTGDLSNQPQHF. The CDR3 region has the DNA TGTGCCAGCAGCCCCACAGGGGACCTTAGCAATCAGCCCCAGCATTTT. The variable domain in full, completed from reference TRBV7-9 and TRBJ1-5, reads DTGVSQNPRHKITKRGQNVTFRCDPISEHNRLYWYRQTLGQGPEFLTYFQNEAQLEKSRLLSDRFSAERPKGSFSTLEIQRTEQGDSAMYLCASSPTGDLSNQPQHFGDGTRLSIL.

This chain joins TRBV3-1 (or the pseudogene TRBV3-2) and TRBJ1-4; TRBD1 matches at 12 bases. V shed 0 bases, J shed 7 bases, and the junction held 12 bases outside the gene matches. Germline CDR1 reads LGHDT; CDR2 reads YNNKEL (reference sequence). The CDR3 consists of 19 residues. Here the CDR3 DNA reads TGTGCCAGCAGCCAAGATAAGGGACAGGGGGCGCGGCGGATTGAAAAACTGTTTTTT. Translating it yields CASSQDKGQGARRIEKLFF.

This chain joins TRBV5-8 and TRBJ2-3; 8 bases align to TRBD2. The CDR3 has 14 amino acids. CDR1 is SGHTS, CDR2 YDEGEE, per germline. V gave up 6 bases and J gave up 2 bases; unmatched junction bases: 5. CDR3 DNA sequence: TGTGCCAGCAACCAGCGGGGGTCCACAGATACGCAGTATTTT. Translating gives CASNQRGSTDTQYF.

The rearrangement joins TRBV4-2 to TRBJ2-1, with 8 bases matching TRBD2. CDR1 and CDR2 (germline): LGHNA, YNFKEQ. V was clipped by 4 bases and J by 5 bases; unmatched bases: 7. The CDR3 has 15 residues. CDR3 in amino acids: CASSLREGPDNEQFF. The CDR3 DNA reads TGTGCCAGCAGCCTACGGGAGGGCCCCGACAATGAGCAGTTCTTC.

The chain has TRBV18 and TRBJ2-7; 8 bases map to TRBD1. There are 15 residues in the CDR3. Germline CDR1 KGHSH, CDR2 LQKENI. V shed 1 base and J 0 bases; nucleotides not matched to a gene: 2. The CDR3 coding sequence is TGTGCCAGCTCACCACGGACAGGGAGCTCCTACGAGCAGTACTTC. It translates to CASSPRTGSSYEQYF.

In this sample, this clone turned up a few times. The chain employs TRBV4-1 and TRBJ2-6, with 8 bases lining up with TRBD1. The CDR3 is made up of 17 amino acids. Germline lookup yields CDR1 MGHRA and CDR2 YSYEKL. Trimming took 3 bases from V and 1 from J; bases not matched to a gene: 5. The chain's CDR3 is CASSQGRGRSGANVLTF. In nucleotides, the CDR3 is TGCGCCAGCAGCCAGGGCAGGGGGCGTTCTGGGGCCAACGTCCTGACTTTC.

The chain has TRBV20-1 and TRBJ1-2; 7 bases line up with TRBD1. The V segment lost 1 base and the J segment 12 bases; nucleotides outside the gene matches: 5. The CDR3 loop spans 11 amino acids. Looked up from germline, CDR1 is DFQATT and CDR2 is SNEGSKA (reference sequence). CDR3 sequence: CSARGDRAHTF. The CDR3 DNA reads as TGCAGTGCTAGAGGAGACAGGGCCCACACCTTC.

The rearrangement uses TRBV18 and TRBJ1-1; D is unclear. The CDR3 sequence is 13 residues long. The germline CDR1 and CDR2 sequences are KGHSH and LQKENI. The germline V and J ends were trimmed by 3 bases and 10 bases, with 15 bases remaining between them. DNA of the CDR3: TGTGCCAGCTCACCCCGGGATGGGCCTGGAGCTTTCTTT. Amino acids: CASSPRDGPGAFF.

The rearrangement joins TRBV11-2 to TRBJ2-7; 8 nucleotides agree with TRBD1. Germline values: CDR1 SGHAT, CDR2 FQNNGV. Losses at the gene ends were 4 bases for V and 3 bases for J; bases not matched to a gene: 5. The CDR3 consists of 14 residues. For the CDR3, the DNA is TGTGCCAGCAGCTCTTACAGGGGGAGCTACGAGCAGTACTTC. It specifies CASSSYRGSYEQYF.

The rearrangement links TRBV19 to TRBJ2-1; 7 bases line up with TRBD2. The trim removed 7 bases at V and 6 bases at J, leaving 6 bases unmatched. Germline CDR1 reads LNHDA; CDR2 reads SQIVND (reference sequence). The CDR3 loop spans 13 amino acids. The CDR3 here is CASMFSSGNEQFF. In DNA form, the CDR3 reads TGTGCCAGTATGTTCTCTAGCGGCAATGAGCAGTTCTTC.